This is a list of T cell receptor beta chains from one sample in a study of blood T cell repertoires in COVID-19. Clones were sequenced by immunoSEQ multiplex PCR, and TCRdb holds only the in-frame ones, with some missing. The sample holds 250,000 to 300,000 clones; around 89% are singletons and the top ten take roughly 5%. Source material: peripheral blood. The receptors stem from a man aged 40-50 years with acute or convalescent COVID-19. CDR3s include the opening cysteine and the closing phenylalanine or tryptophan. A D gene is named only where the DNA matches it firmly. Expanded clones get a size class; other rows say once, few or many, or leave the size out.

J	V	size	D	DNA	CDR3
TRBJ1-4	TRBV19	-	-	TGTGCCAGTAGTCGAAGAGCCACGTCAACTAATGAAAAACTGTTTTTT	CASSRRATSTNEKLFF
TRBJ1-2	TRBV1	-	-	TGCACCAGCAGCCAAGTCATGACCGCAGGGCGCGATGGCTACACCTTC	CTSSQVMTAGRDGYTF
TRBJ2-7	TRBV13	-	TRBD1	TGTGCCAGCAGCCCTCGGGACAGGGGTTACGAGCAGTACTTC	CASSPRDRGYEQYF
TRBJ1-3	TRBV30	-	-	TGTGCCTGGAGCCCCGGGACTGGAAACACCATATATTTT	CAWSPGTGNTIYF
TRBJ2-3	TRBV7-3	few	TRBD1	TGTGCCAGCAGCCCGGGACAGGGGAGCACAGATACGCAGTATTTT	CASSPGQGSTDTQYF
TRBJ1-2	TRBV12-3/TRBV12-4	few	-	TGTGCCAGCAGTGACCTGGGGGGGCAAGGCTACACCTTC	CASSDLGGQGYTF
TRBJ2-3	TRBV5-6	-	TRBD2	TGTGCCAGCAGCCCCGGGACTAGCGAGGCAGATACGCAGTATTTT	CASSPGTSEADTQYF
TRBJ2-3	TRBV21-1	-	-	TGTGCCAGCAGCAAAGATCTTACGGTGAGCACAGATACGCAGTATTTT	CASSKDLTVSTDTQYF
TRBJ1-1	TRBV28	-	-	TGTGCCAGCAGTTTGAGCGGGGGCGTCACTGAAGCTTTCTTT	CASSLSGGVTEAFF
TRBJ1-1	TRBV7-8	-	-	TGTGCCAGCAGCTGGAATTCAGGGCCATTTCACACTGAAGCTTTCTTT	CASSWNSGPFHTEAFF
TRBJ2-2	TRBV5-5	-	-	TGTGCCAGCAGCTCCACCGCGCGAGGGAACACCGGGGAGCTGTTTTTT	CASSSTARGNTGELFF
TRBJ1-1	TRBV4-1	-	TRBD1	TGCGCCAGCAGCGACGGGGACAGCTTTATATTCATGAACACTGAAGCTTTCTTT	CASSDGDSFIFMNTEAFF
TRBJ1-3	TRBV27	-	TRBD1	TGTGCCAGCAGTCTCCTCATAACAGGGGGCAATGTAAGTGGAAACACCATATATTTT	CASSLLITGGNVSGNTIYF
TRBJ2-7	TRBV6-4	-	-	TGTGCCAGCAGTCGGGACTCGAGCTCCTACGAGCAGTACTTC	CASSRDSSSYEQYF
TRBJ1-5	TRBV6-5	-	-	TGTGCCAGCAGACTGTCAGGCAGCAATCAGCCCCAGCATTTT	CASRLSGSNQPQHF
TRBJ1-3	TRBV11-2	-	-	TGTGCCAGCAGGCATACAGGGCGAGCAGGAAACACCATATATTTT	CASRHTGRAGNTIYF
TRBJ2-7	TRBV6-5	-	TRBD1	TGTGCCAGCAGTTTAATCCCGGGACAGGGCTACGAGCAGTACTTC	CASSLIPGQGYEQYF
TRBJ1-2	TRBV5-8	-	-	TGTGCCAGCAGCTTGGTTGGCGGGGACGAGGGTGATGGCTACACCTTC	CASSLVGGDEGDGYTF
TRBJ2-7	TRBV30	-	TRBD2	TGTGCCTGCGGGACCGGGGGGGAGCAGTACTTC	CACGTGGEQYF
TRBJ1-2	TRBV12-3/TRBV12-4	-	TRBD1	TGTGCCAGCAGTCCGGGGACAGGGTATGGCTACACCTTC	CASSPGTGYGYTF
TRBJ1-2	TRBV6-5	-	-	TGTGCCAGCAGTTACCCGGAAGGGGGGGGCGGCTACACCTTC	CASSYPEGGGGYTF
TRBJ2-7	TRBV2	many	-	TGTGCCAGCAGCTACCGGGACATCTACGAGCAGTACTTC	CASSYRDIYEQYF
TRBJ2-1	TRBV10-3	once	TRBD1	TGTGCCATCAGTACCTTTCCGGGACAGGGGGAAATAGATGAGCAGTTCTTC	CAISTFPGQGEIDEQFF
TRBJ1-1	TRBV19	-	TRBD1	TGTGCCAGTAGTGTTTCGGGACAGGGAAACACTGAAGCTTTCTTT	CASSVSGQGNTEAFF
TRBJ1-1	TRBV11-2	-	-	TGTGCCAGCAGGGGGATACAGGGCCTGTCGGGGACTGAAGCTTTCTTT	CASRGIQGLSGTEAFF
TRBJ1-4	TRBV11-1	-	TRBD1	TGTGCCAGCAGCTCCTCGACAGGGTTTGAAAAACTGTTTTTT	CASSSSTGFEKLFF
TRBJ2-4	TRBV18	-	TRBD1	TGTGCCAGCTCAGAGGACAGGGCGAGGGACATTCAGTACTTC	CASSEDRARDIQYF
TRBJ2-3	TRBV9	-	TRBD2	TGTGCCAGCAGCGTAGAGCTAGCGGGAAGCACAGATACGCAGTATTTT	CASSVELAGSTDTQYF
TRBJ1-3	TRBV5-4	-	TRBD1	TGTGCCAGCAGCTTGAAAGGGGGCGTTGAAAACACCATATATTTT	CASSLKGGVENTIYF
TRBJ2-3	TRBV29-1	-	TRBD1	TGCAGCGCCCGGGACAGAAGAGGCACAGATACGCAGTATTTT	CSARDRRGTDTQYF
TRBJ1-2	TRBV15	-	-	TGTGCCACCAGCAGAGACAGGGCCAACTATGGCTACACCTTC	CATSRDRANYGYTF
TRBJ1-2	TRBV18	-	-	TGTGCCAGCTCCCCCAGCACGGGTCCCTACTATGGCTACACCTTC	CASSPSTGPYYGYTF
TRBJ1-1	TRBV27	few	-	TGTGCCACCCGGGATTCAAGGTGGACTGAAGCTTTCTTT	CATRDSRWTEAFF
TRBJ2-3	TRBV29-1	-	-	TGCAGCGAAAGAGGAGCGGGTGGAGATACGCAGTATTTT	CSERGAGGDTQYF
TRBJ1-2	TRBV24-1	-	-	TGTGCCACCAGTGATTCATCCGGGACAAACCCCAACTATGGCTACACCTTC	CATSDSSGTNPNYGYTF
TRBJ2-7	TRBV5-1	-	TRBD1	TGCGCCAGCAGCTTACAGGGGACCTGGGAGCAGTACTTC	CASSLQGTWEQYF
TRBJ2-5	TRBV6-5	-	TRBD2	TGTGCCAGCAGTTGGGGGGGAGGAGAGACCCAGTACTTC	CASSWGGGETQYF
TRBJ1-6	TRBV9	-	TRBD1	TGTGCCAGCAGCGGGGGACAGGGAACACCCCTCCACTTT	CASSGGQGTPLHF
TRBJ1-2	TRBV27	-	TRBD1	TGTGCCAGCAGTCCCCGGACAGGAGATGGCTACACCTTC	CASSPRTGDGYTF
TRBJ1-6	TRBV7-2	-	-	TGTGCCAGCAGCTTAGGAACTTTTTCACCCCTCCACTTT	CASSLGTFSPLHF
TRBJ2-3	TRBV9	-	-	TGTGCCAGCAGCGCGCCTCCGGGGGGCGGGGATACGCAGTATTTT	CASSAPPGGGDTQYF
TRBJ1-2	TRBV4-1	-	-	TGCGCCAGCAGCCAAGAACGGGGGGGGTATGGCTACACCTTC	CASSQERGGYGYTF
TRBJ1-1	TRBV11-2	-	-	TGTGCCAGCAGCTTATTCTATGAAGCTTTCTTT	CASSLFYEAFF
TRBJ2-7	TRBV18	-	-	TGTGCCAGCTCGCCATTTGGGCAATCGCTTACCTACGAGCAGTACTTC	CASSPFGQSLTYEQYF
TRBJ1-6	TRBV7-8	-	-	TGTGCCAGCAGCCTGCGGCCTACAAATTCACCCCTCCACTTT	CASSLRPTNSPLHF
TRBJ1-2	TRBV6-6	-	-	TGTGCCAGCAGTACTCTAACTCGGACAACCTATGGCTACACCTTC	CASSTLTRTTYGYTF
TRBJ1-2	TRBV20-1	few	-	TGCAGTGCTCCCCTGGCAGGCTACACCTTC	CSAPLAGYTF
TRBJ2-2	TRBV6-1	few	TRBD1	TGTGCCAGCAGTGCCAAAGGGGGACAGGGGGGCACCGGGGAGCTGTTTTTT	CASSAKGGQGGTGELFF
TRBJ2-1	TRBV5-1	-	TRBD1	TGCGCCAGCAGCTTGGCCCCCCCGGGACAGGGGGCACTTGAGCAGTTCTTC	CASSLAPPGQGALEQFF
TRBJ1-6	TRBV2	-	TRBD1	TGTGCCAGCCAGGGGGGAGGAGATTCACCCCTCCACTTT	CASQGGGDSPLHF
TRBJ1-1	TRBV2	-	-	TGTGCCAGCAGTGAAGACTTTAACACTGAAGCTTTCTTT	CASSEDFNTEAFF
TRBJ2-1	TRBV14	-	-	TGTGCCAGCAGCCAAGGATGGGGGGGCGATGAGCAGTTCTTC	CASSQGWGGDEQFF
TRBJ2-1	TRBV29-1	-	TRBD2	TGCAGCGTTGAAGGGATAGCGGGGGGGTCCTACAATGAGCAGTTCTTC	CSVEGIAGGSYNEQFF
TRBJ2-7	TRBV6-2/TRBV6-3	-	-	TGTGCCAGCAGCCCACAGGGCTACGAGCAGTACTTC	CASSPQGYEQYF